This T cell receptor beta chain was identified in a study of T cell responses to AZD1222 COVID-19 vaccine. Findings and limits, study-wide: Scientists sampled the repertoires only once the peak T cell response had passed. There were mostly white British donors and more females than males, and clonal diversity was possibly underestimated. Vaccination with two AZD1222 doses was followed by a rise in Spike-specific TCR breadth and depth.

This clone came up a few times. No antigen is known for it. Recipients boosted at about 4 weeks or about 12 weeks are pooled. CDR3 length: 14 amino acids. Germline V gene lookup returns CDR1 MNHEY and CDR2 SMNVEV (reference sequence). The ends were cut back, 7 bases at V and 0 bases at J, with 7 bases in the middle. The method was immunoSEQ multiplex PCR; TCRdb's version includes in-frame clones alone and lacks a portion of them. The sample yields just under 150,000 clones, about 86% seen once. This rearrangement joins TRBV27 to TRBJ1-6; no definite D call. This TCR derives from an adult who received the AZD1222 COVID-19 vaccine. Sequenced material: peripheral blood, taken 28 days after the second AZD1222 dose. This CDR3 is CASKGGSYNSPLHF. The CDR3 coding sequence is TGTGCCAGCAAAGGTGGCTCCTATAATTCACCCCTCCACTTT.